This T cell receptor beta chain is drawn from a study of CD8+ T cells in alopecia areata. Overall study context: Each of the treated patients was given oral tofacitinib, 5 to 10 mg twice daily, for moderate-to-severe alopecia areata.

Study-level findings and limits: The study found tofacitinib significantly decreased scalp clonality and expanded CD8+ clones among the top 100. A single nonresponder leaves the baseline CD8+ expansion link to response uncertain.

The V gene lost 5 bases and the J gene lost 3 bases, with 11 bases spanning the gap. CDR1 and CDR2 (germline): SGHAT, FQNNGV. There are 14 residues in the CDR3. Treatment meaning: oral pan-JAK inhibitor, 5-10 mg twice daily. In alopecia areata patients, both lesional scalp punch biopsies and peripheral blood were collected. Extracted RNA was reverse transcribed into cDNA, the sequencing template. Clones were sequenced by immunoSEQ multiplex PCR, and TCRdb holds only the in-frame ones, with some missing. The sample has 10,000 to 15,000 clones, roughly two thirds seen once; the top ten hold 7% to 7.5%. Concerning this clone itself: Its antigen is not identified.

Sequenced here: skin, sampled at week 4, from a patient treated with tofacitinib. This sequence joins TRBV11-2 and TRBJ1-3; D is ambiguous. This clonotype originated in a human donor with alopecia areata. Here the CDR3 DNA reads TGTGCCAGCAGCCACCGGACTCTTGGAAACACCATATATTTT. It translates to CASSHRTLGNTIYF. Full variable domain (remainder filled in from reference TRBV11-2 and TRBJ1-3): EAGVAQSPRYKIIEKRQSVAFWCNPISGHATLYWYQQILGQGPKLLIQFQNNGVVDDSQLPKDRFSAERLKGVDSTLKIQPAKLEDSAVYLCASSHRTLGNTIYFGEGSWLTVV.